This T cell receptor beta chain was identified in a study of OX40 agonist ivuxolimab in advanced cancers. Study information: Dose-escalation patients' cancers were hepatocellular carcinoma, melanoma, renal cell or head and neck cancer.

The V gene's germline CDR1 is GTSNPN and CDR2 SVGIG (reference sequence). Trimming took off 4 bases at V and 2 bases at J, with 11 bases between the two ends. There are 13 residues in the CDR3. A word on this clone: The antigen is undetermined.

On cycle 4 day 1 and cycle 7 day 1, as well as at baseline, blood was sampled. General observations from the study: CD8+ T cells (on average) carried more expanded clones than CD4+ T cells. Partial responders treated at 0.1-3.0 mg/kg exhibited clonal expansion among the lowest measured.

TCRdb's copy holds only in-frame clones and misses some; the assay was immunoSEQ multiplex PCR. The top ten clones hold roughly 5.4% of a sample with approximately 100,000 clones, about 80% of them seen once. Material: CD4+ or CD8+ T cells sorted from blood, obtained in a trial of the OX40 agonist ivuxolimab. V and J are TRBV30 and TRBJ1-2; no reliable D call. This sequence originates from an adult with an advanced solid tumor such as melanoma, head and neck, liver or kidney cancer. In nucleotides, the CDR3 is TGTGCCTGGACCCACACAGACAACTATGGCTACACCTTC. This sequence encodes CAWTHTDNYGYTF.